One and the same sample provided the 17 T cell receptor beta chains below, sequenced in a study of Ad26.COV2.S vaccination and SARS-CoV-2 variants. Assay used: immunoSEQ multiplex PCR; TCRdb lists only in-frame clones, some missing. Of about 350,000 clones in the sample, around 84% were seen once. Treatment noted: some 20 received Ad26.COV2.S at low or high dose, single or two shots; 5 received placebo; per-sample allocation not given. The samples date from day 63 after the first vaccine or placebo injection. The sequenced sample was peripheral blood, obtained in a trial of Ad26.COV2.S vaccine versus placebo. These receptors all stem from a person between 18 and 60 years old who received the Ad26.COV2.S COVID-19 vaccine or a placebo.

Notes on this clone: Additional DNA sequences in this sample encode the identical CDR3. The chain joins TRBV20-1 to TRBJ2-3; 9 positions match TRBD2. The V and J ends lost 3 bases and 4 bases, in that order; junction bases with no gene match: 2. From germline, CDR1 is DFQATT and CDR2 SNEGSKA (reference sequence). The CDR3 contains 13 residues. The DNA for the CDR3 is TGCAGTGCTAGTAGCGGGAGCGCAGATACGCAGTATTTT. Translated, it gives CSASSGSADTQYF.

The chain combines TRBV19 with TRBJ2-3; 9 nucleotides agree with TRBD2. This CDR3 is 14 amino acids long. Germline V gene sequence: CDR1 LNHDA, CDR2 SQIVND (reference sequence). Unmatched junction bases numbered 8, after V lost 7 bases and J lost 6 bases. CDR3 residues: CASKGSGRSDTQYF. The CDR3 DNA follows: TGTGCCAGTAAGGGTAGCGGGAGATCGGATACGCAGTATTTT.

As for this clone: Other DNA sequences within the sample encode an identical CDR3. The chain recombines TRBV7-2 with TRBJ2-5; 9 bases line up with TRBD2. The CDR3 runs to 15 residues. With V trimmed by 3 bases and J by 2 bases, 4 bases remained unmatched. Germline CDR1 SGHTA, CDR2 FQGNSA. The DNA for the CDR3 is TGTGCCAGCAGCTTGACTAGCGGACTACAAGAGACCCAGTACTTC. As protein: CASSLTSGLQETQYF.

This chain uses TRBV11-2 with TRBJ2-7; 8 bases map to TRBD2. This CDR3 has 14 residues. CDR1 is SGHAT, CDR2 FQNNGV, per germline. With V trimmed by 5 bases and J by 2 bases, 5 bases remained unmatched. DNA of the CDR3: TGTGCCAGCAGCCGTAGCGGGGCCCCCTACGAGCAGTACTTC. This sequence encodes CASSRSGAPYEQYF.

V usage is TRBV7-2 and J usage is TRBJ2-3; D may be TRBD1 (6 bases). There are 15 residues in the CDR3. CDR1 and CDR2 (germline): SGHTA, FQGNSA. V was trimmed by 1 base and J by 5 bases, leaving 13 bases between them. The CDR3 sequence is CASSLDATGRDTQYF. The CDR3 DNA is TGTGCCAGCAGCTTAGACGCGACAGGTAGAGATACGCAGTATTTT.

The chain links TRBV5-1 to TRBJ2-5, with D perhaps being TRBD1 or TRBD2 (5 bases each). V gave up 0 bases and J gave up 2 bases, with 11 bases separating them. This CDR3 contains 15 residues. Germline CDR1 reads SGHRS; CDR2 reads YFSETQ. DNA for the CDR3: TGCGCCAGCAGCTTGGAACCGGGACCTCAAGAGACCCAGTACTTC. Its protein is CASSLEPGPQETQYF. The full variable domain, completed using reference TRBV5-1 and TRBJ2-5, is KAGVTQTPRYLIKTRGQQVTLSCSPISGHRSVSWYQQTPGQGLQFLFEYFSETQRNKGNFPGRFSGRQFSNSRSEMNVSTLELGDSALYLCASSLEPGPQETQYFGPGTRLLVL.

This clone is a singleton in its sample. V usage is TRBV2 and J usage is TRBJ2-3, with no clear D. This CDR3 has 14 amino acids. The germline V gene encodes CDR1 SNHLY and CDR2 FYNNEI. V lost 4 bases and J lost 2, with 10 bases in between. CDR3 loop: CASSVRTHTDTQYF. DNA of the CDR3: TGTGCCAGCAGTGTTAGGACCCACACAGATACGCAGTATTTT.

The chain has TRBV19 and TRBJ2-7; 7 bases line up with TRBD1. CDR1 and CDR2 (germline): LNHDA, SQIVND (reference sequence). V shed 4 bases and J 6 bases; nucleotides not matched to a gene: 12. The CDR3 totals 15 residues. The CDR3 protein is CASSTGDSRAGEQYF. CDR3 DNA sequence: TGTGCCAGTAGTACCGGGGACAGCCGGGCGGGCGAGCAGTACTTC.

This chain joins TRBV30 and TRBJ1-2, with D unclear. There are 11 residues in the CDR3. V lost 2 bases to trimming and J lost 7 bases, with 8 bases between them. Germline CDR1 GTSNPN, CDR2 SVGIG (reference sequence). This CDR3 reads CAWSYGSGYTF. Written as DNA, the CDR3 is TGTGCCTGGAGTTACGGGTCTGGCTACACCTTC. Filled out from reference TRBV30 and TRBJ1-2, the complete variable domain reads SQTIHQWPATLVQPVGSPLSLECTVEGTSNPNLYWYRQAAGRGLQLLFYSVGIGQISSEVPQNLSASRPQDRQFILSSKKLLLSDSGFYLCAWSYGSGYTFGSGTRLTVV.

Only one count was recorded for this clone. This chain links TRBV23-1 with TRBJ2-7, with 9 bases matching TRBD1. TRBV23-1 is designated an ORF whose function remains uncertain. This CDR3 is built from 16 residues. Germline trimming cut 7 bases from V and 6 bases from J; bases unmatched to any gene: 16. In DNA form, the CDR3 reads TGCGCCAGCATCACATTGGGGGGGACAGGGACCTGCGAGCAGTACTTC. Protein product: CASITLGGTGTCEQYF.

The chain joins TRBV7-2 to TRBJ1-1; D gene unclear. V lost 5 bases, J lost 2 bases, and 12 bases lay in between. Germline values: CDR1 SGHTA, CDR2 FQGNSA. This CDR3 contains 14 residues. CDR3 sequence: CASSKPGANTEAFF. CDR3 nucleotides: TGTGCCAGCAGCAAGCCGGGAGCCAACACTGAAGCTTTCTTT.

This chain links TRBV15 with TRBJ1-5; D remains ambiguous. This CDR3 has 13 residues. V shed 8 bases and J shed 2 bases, with 10 bases lying between them. Germline CDR1 is LNHNV and CDR2 is YYDKDF (reference sequence). The CDR3 coding sequence is TGTGCCACCTCGACCTCGGGCAATCAGCCCCAGCATTTT. This gives the protein CATSTSGNQPQHF.

This clone was observed once. The V call is TRBV10-3, the J call TRBJ2-7; D is ambiguous. Looked up from germline, CDR1 is ENHRY and CDR2 is SYGVKD. V was clipped by 5 bases and J by 7 bases, with 12 bases between them. The CDR3 runs to 12 residues. DNA of the CDR3: TGTGCCATCAGTTCTTCCGTGCGTGAGCAGTACTTC. Protein product: CAISSSVREQYF.

The chain joins TRBV3-1 (or the pseudogene TRBV3-2) to TRBJ2-3; no definite D call. This CDR3 is built from 12 residues. V was cut by 4 bases and J by 12 bases, with 14 bases left in between. The germline gives CDR1 LGHDT, CDR2 YNNKEL (reference sequence). The CDR3 reads CASSRGPVSQYF. CDR3 sequence (DNA): TGTGCCAGCAGCCGCGGCCCGGTGAGCCAGTATTTT.

The chain uses TRBV12-3 or TRBV12-4 and TRBJ2-7; 9 nucleotides match TRBD1. This CDR3 is built from 13 residues. Unmatched junction bases numbered 5, after V lost 5 bases and J lost 6 bases. This CDR3 is CASSLLQGAEQYF. The CDR3 coding sequence is TGTGCCAGCAGTCTTTTACAGGGGGCCGAGCAGTACTTC.

This sequence joins TRBV6-2 or TRBV6-3 and TRBJ2-3; D is ambiguous. Trimming removed 2 bases from V and 2 bases from J, with 5 bases in between. The CDR3 totals 13 residues. CDR1 MNHEY and CDR2 SVGEGT come from the germline V gene. CDR3 nucleotide sequence: TGTGCCAGCAGTTACAACCCCACAGATACGCAGTATTTT. Its protein product is CASSYNPTDTQYF.

The V and J genes are TRBV2 and TRBJ2-1; D is possibly TRBD1 (5 bases). This CDR3 is built from 14 residues. Between the trimmed V and J ends, which lost 6 bases and 9 bases, there was a span of 18 bases. Germline lookup yields CDR1 SNHLY and CDR2 FYNNEI. CDR3 in DNA: TGTGCCAGCAGGGGGTGGCAGGGCGAAGCTGAGCAGTTCTTC. Protein: CASRGWQGEAEQFF.